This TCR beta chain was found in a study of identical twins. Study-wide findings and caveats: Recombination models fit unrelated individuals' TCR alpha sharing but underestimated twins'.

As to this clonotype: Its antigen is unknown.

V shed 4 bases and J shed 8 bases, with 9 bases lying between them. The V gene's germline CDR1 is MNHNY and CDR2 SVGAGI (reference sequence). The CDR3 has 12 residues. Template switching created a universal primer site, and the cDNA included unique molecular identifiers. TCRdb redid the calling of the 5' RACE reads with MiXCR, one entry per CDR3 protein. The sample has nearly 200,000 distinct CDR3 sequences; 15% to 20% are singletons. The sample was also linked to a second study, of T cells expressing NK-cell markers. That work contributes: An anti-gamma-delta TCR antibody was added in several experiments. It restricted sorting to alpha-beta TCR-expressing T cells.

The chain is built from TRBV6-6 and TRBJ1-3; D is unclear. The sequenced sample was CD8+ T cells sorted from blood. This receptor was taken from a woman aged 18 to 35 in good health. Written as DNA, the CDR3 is TGTGCCAGCAGTTTACGGGCTGACACCATATATTTT. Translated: CASSLRADTIYF.